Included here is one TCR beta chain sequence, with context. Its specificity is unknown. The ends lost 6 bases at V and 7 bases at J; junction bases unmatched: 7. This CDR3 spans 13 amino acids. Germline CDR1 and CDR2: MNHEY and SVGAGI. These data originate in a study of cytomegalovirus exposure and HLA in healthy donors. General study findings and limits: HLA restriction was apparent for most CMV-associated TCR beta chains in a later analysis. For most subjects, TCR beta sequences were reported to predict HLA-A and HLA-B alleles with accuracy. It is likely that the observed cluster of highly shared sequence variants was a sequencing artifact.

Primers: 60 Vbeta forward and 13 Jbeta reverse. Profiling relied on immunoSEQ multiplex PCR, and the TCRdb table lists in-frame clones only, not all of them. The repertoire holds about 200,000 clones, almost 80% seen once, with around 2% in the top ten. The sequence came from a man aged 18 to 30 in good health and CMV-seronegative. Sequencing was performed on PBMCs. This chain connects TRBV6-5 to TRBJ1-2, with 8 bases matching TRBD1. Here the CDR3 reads CASSQQGVLGYTF. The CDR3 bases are TGTGCCAGCAGCCAACAGGGGGTACTTGGCTACACCTTC.